This T cell receptor (beta chain) was sequenced during a study of metastatic and nonmetastatic thyroid tumors. For the study at large: Blood and tumor or nodule tissue repertoires from malignant and benign thyroid patients were compared. Whole-study findings and limits: Relative to benign nodules, malignant thyroid tumors were reportedly characterized by significantly elevated TCR beta diversity in blood and tumor.

At least ten counts were recorded for this clone. The antigen is unknown. Original data processing: The distant-metastasis classifier for papillary thyroid cancer was built from CDR3 differences across clinicopathological groups. MiXCR re-clonotyped the PCR reads for TCRdb. What appears here as the V and J calls and clone size reflects TCRdb's work, not the paper's. Found here are around 34,000 clones, approximately 16% of them singletons; the top ten hold approximately 18%. Nobody among the patients had been given any treatment before thyroid surgery. CDR1 is WSHSY, CDR2 SAAADI, per germline. Between the trimmed V and J ends, which lost 3 bases and 4 bases, there was a span of 12 bases. This CDR3 has 14 residues.

This TCR was sampled from a male donor with papillary thyroid cancer or a benign thyroid nodule (not recorded which). Some clones in this sample may be carry-over from other donors' samples. The specimen was blood. The rearrangement uses TRBV10-2 and TRBJ1-2; tentative D call: TRBD1 (6 bases). CDR3 in amino acids: CASSDPRGLYGYTF. The CDR3 nucleotides are TGCGCCAGCAGTGACCCCAGGGGCCTCTATGGCTACACCTTC.